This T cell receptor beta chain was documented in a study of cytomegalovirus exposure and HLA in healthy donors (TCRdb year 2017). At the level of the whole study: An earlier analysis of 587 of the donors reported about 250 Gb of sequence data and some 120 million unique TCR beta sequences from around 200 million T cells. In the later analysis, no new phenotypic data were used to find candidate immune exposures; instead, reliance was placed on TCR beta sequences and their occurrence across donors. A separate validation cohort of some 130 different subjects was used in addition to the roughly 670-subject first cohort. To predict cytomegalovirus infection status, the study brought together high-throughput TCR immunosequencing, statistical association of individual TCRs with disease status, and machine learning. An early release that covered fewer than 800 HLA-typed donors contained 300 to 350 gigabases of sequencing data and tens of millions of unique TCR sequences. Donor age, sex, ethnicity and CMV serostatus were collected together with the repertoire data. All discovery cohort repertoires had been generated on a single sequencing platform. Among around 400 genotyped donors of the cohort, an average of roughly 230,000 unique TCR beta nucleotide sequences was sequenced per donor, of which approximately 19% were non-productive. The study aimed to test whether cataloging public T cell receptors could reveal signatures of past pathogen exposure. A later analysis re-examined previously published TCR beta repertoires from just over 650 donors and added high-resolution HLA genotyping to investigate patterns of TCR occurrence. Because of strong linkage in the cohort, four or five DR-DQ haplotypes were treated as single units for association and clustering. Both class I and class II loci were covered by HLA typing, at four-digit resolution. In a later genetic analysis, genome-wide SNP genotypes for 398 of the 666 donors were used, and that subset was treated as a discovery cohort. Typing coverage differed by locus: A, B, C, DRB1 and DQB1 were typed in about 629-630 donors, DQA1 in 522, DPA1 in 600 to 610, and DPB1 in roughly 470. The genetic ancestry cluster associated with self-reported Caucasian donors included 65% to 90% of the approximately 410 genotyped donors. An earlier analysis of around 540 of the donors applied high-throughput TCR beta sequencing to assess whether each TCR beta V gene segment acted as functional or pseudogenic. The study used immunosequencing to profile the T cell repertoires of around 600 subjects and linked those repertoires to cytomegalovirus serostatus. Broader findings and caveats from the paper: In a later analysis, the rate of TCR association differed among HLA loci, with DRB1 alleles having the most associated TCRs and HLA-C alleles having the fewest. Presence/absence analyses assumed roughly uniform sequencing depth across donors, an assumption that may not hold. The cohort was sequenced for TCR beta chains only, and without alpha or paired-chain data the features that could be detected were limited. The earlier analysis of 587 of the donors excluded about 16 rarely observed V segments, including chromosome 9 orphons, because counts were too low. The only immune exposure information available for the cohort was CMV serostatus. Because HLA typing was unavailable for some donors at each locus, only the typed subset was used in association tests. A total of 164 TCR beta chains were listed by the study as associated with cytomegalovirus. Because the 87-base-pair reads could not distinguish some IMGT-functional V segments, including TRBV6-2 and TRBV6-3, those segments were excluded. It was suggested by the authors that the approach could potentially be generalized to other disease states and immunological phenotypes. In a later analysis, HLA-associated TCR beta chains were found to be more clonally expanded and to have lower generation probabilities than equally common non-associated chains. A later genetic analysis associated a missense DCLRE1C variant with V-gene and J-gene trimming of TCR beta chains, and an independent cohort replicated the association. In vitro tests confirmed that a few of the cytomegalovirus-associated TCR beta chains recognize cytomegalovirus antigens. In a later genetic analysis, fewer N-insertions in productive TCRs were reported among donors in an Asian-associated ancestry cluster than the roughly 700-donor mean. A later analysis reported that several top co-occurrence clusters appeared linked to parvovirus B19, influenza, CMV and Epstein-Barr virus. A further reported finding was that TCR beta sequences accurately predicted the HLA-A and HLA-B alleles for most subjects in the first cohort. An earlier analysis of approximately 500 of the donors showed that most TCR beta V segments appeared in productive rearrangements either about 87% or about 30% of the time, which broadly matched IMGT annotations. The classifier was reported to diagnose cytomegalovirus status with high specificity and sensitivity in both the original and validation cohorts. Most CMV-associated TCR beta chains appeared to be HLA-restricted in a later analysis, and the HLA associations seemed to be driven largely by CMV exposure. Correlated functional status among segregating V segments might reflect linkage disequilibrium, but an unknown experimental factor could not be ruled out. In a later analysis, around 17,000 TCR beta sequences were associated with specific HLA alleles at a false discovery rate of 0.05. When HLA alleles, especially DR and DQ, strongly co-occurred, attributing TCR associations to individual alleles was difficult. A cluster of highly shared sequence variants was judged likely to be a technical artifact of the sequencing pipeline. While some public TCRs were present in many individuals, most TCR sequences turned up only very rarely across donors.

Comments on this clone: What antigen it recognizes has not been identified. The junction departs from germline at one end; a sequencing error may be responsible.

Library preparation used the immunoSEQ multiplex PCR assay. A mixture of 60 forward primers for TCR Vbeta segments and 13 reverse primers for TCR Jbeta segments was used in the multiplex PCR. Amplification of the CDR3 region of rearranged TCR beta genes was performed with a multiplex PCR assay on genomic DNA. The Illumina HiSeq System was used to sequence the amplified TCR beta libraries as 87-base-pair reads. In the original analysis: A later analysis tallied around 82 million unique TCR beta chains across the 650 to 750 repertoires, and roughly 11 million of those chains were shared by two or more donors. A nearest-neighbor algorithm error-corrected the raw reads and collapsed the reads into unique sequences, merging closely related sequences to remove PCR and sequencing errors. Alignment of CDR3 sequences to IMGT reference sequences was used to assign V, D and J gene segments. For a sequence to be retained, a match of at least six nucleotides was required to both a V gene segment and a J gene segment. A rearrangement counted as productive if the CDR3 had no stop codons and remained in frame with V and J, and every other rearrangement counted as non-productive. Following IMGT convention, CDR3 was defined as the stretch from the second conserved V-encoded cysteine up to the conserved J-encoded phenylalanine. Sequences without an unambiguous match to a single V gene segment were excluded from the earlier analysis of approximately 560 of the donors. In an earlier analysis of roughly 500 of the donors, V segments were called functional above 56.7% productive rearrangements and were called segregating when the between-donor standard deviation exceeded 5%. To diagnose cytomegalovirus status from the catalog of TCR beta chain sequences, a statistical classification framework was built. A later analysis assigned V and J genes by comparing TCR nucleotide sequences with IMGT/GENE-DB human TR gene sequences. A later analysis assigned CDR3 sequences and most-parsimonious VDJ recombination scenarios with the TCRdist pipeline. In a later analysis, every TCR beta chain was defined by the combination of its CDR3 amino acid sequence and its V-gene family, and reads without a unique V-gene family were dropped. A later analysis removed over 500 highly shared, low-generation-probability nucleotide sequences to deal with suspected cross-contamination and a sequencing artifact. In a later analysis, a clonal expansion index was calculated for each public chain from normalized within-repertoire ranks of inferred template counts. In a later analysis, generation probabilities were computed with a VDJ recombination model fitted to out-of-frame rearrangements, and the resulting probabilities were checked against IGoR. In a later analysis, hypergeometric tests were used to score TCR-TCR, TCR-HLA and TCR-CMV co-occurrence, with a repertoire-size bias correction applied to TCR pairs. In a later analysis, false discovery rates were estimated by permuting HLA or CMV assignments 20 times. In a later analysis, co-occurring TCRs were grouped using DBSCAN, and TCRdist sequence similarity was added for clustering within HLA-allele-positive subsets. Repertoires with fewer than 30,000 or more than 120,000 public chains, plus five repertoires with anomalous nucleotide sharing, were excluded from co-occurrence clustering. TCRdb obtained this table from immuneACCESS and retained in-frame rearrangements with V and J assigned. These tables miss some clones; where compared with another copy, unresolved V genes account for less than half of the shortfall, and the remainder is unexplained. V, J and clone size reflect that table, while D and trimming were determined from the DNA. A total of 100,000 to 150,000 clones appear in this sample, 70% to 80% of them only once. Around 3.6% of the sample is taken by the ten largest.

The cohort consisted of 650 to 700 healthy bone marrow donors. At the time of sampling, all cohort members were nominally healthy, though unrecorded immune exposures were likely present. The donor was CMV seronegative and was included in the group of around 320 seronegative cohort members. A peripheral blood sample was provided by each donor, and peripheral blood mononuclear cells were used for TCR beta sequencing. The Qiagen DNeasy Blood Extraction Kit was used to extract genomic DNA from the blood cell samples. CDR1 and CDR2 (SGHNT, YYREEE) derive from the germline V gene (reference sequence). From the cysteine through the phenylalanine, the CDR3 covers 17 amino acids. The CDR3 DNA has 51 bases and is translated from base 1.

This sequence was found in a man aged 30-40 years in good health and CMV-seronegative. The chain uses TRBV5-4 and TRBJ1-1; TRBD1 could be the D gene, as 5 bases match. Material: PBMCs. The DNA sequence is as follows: TGTGCCAGCAGCTTTGGGGATCGGGGGGGGAAGAACACTGAAGCTTCCTTT. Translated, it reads CASSFGDRGGKNTEASF.